Presented here are 21 T cell receptor beta chains from one specimen sequenced in a study of shared T cell receptors in the human thymus. Only in-frame clones appear in the TCRdb table, and some are missing; sequencing was by immunoSEQ multiplex PCR. The data show roughly 550,000 clones, more than 75% seen once. These data were also filed under a second study, of human thymus T cells.

The source material was thymocytes. Source of these receptors: a boy under three years old with a congenital heart defect.

This rearrangement joins TRBV19 to TRBJ1-5; 7 bases align to TRBD1. Germline CDR1 and CDR2: LNHDA and SQIVND (reference sequence). The CDR3 totals 14 residues. Trimming took 9 bases from V and 7 from J; bases not matched to a gene: 12. CDR3 in amino acids: CASLSTGLTQPQHF. The CDR3 DNA follows: TGTGCCAGCCTATCGACAGGGTTGACACAGCCCCAGCATTTT.

This chain links TRBV6-1 with TRBJ2-2; D perhaps matches TRBD1 (5 bases). CDR3 length equals 14 residues. V was cut by 1 base and J by 7 bases, with 10 bases left in between. From germline, CDR1 is MNHNS and CDR2 SASEGT. This CDR3 reads CASSEGQGGGELFF. The CDR3 DNA reads as TGTGCCAGCAGTGAAGGGCAGGGCGGCGGGGAGCTGTTTTTT.

The sample holds a few counts of this clone. This chain's CDR3 is CASSRDRGLYEQYF. DNA for the CDR3: TGTGCCAGCAGTAGGGACAGGGGGCTCTACGAGCAGTACTTC. V and J are TRBV6-6 and TRBJ2-7; 12 bases are shared with TRBD1. Germline CDR1 is MNHNY and CDR2 is SVGAGI (reference sequence). The length of the CDR3 is 14 residues. V lost 5 bases, J lost 3 bases, and 2 bases stayed unmatched.

The chain links TRBV5-1 to TRBJ2-7; TRBD2 matches 12 bases. Germline V CDR1 and CDR2: SGHRS, YFSETQ. Trimming removed 3 bases from V and 3 bases from J; junction bases left unmatched: 4. The CDR3 is made up of 15 amino acids. CDR3 DNA sequence: TGCGCCAGCAGCTCGCCTAGCGGGAGGGACTACGAGCAGTACTTC. The encoded protein is CASSSPSGRDYEQYF.

The J gene is TRBJ2-6, the V gene TRBV5-1; no reliable D call. V lost 0 bases and J lost 12, with 4 bases in between. Germline V gene lookup returns CDR1 SGHRS and CDR2 YFSETQ. The CDR3 is made up of 11 amino acids. As DNA, the CDR3 is TGCGCCAGCAGCTTGGACGGCGTCCTGACTTTC. Its translation: CASSLDGVLTF.

V usage is TRBV4-1 and J usage is TRBJ2-1; 13 nucleotides align to TRBD2. The V gene end was trimmed by 1 base and the J gene end by 8 bases; junction bases not matched to a gene: 5. The CDR3 loop spans 16 amino acids. Germline V gene sequence: CDR1 MGHRA, CDR2 YSYEKL. The CDR3 DNA is TGCGCCAGCAGCCAAGGGGGGACTAGCGGGATGGATGAGCAGTTCTTC. Translating gives CASSQGGTSGMDEQFF.

The chain is built from TRBV6-1 and TRBJ2-2; D ambiguous. The length of the CDR3 is 17 residues. Germline values: CDR1 MNHNS, CDR2 SASEGT. Trimming took off 2 bases at V and 4 bases at J, with 17 bases between the two ends. CDR3: CASSEPGRFLPTGELFF. In DNA, the CDR3 is TGTGCCAGCAGTGAACCTGGCAGGTTCTTACCCACCGGGGAGCTGTTTTTT.

The chain uses TRBV2 and TRBJ2-7; 7 bases match TRBD2. The germline V gene encodes CDR1 SNHLY and CDR2 FYNNEI. CDR3 length equals 15 residues. With V trimmed by 3 bases and J by 2 bases, 7 bases remained unmatched. This CDR3 is CASSEGGRKPYEQYF. DNA for the CDR3: TGTGCCAGCAGTGAGGGCGGGAGAAAACCCTACGAGCAGTACTTC.

This chain uses TRBV19 with TRBJ1-1; D perhaps matches TRBD1 (5 bases). This CDR3 region has 12 residues. V was pared by 3 bases and J by 5 bases, with 7 bases between. The germline gives CDR1 LNHDA, CDR2 SQIVND (reference sequence). CDR3 nucleotide sequence: TGTGCCAGTAGTATGAAGGGGACTGAAGCTTTCTTT. It codes for CASSMKGTEAFF.

This clone occurred a few times. The V and J genes are TRBV4-2 and TRBJ2-7; 8 nucleotides match TRBD2. The germline V gene encodes CDR1 LGHNA and CDR2 YNFKEQ. CDR3 length equals 15 residues. The V and J ends lost 5 bases and 2 bases, in that order; junction bases with no gene match: 8. In DNA, the CDR3 is TGTGCCAGCAGCGATACTAGCGGAGCGGCCTACGAGCAGTACTTC. Residues: CASSDTSGAAYEQYF.

The rearrangement joins TRBV4-2 to TRBJ2-2; 10 nucleotides line up with TRBD2. With 1 base clipped from V and 3 bases from J, the junction kept 8 bases outside the gene matches. The CDR3 contains 18 residues. The germline gives CDR1 LGHNA, CDR2 YNFKEQ. The CDR3 here is CASSQVASGGPDTGELFF. In nucleotides, the CDR3 is TGTGCCAGCAGCCAAGTGGCTAGCGGGGGCCCGGACACCGGGGAGCTGTTTTTT.

This clone was picked up one time. The J gene is TRBJ1-5, the V gene TRBV27; 8 bases are shared with TRBD1. The J segment lost 0 bases and the V segment lost 8 bases, leaving 12 bases of the junction unmatched. The CDR3 covers 17 residues. Germline values: CDR1 MNHEY, CDR2 SMNVEV (reference sequence). The CDR3 nucleotides read TGTGCCAGCCCTCCGGGACAGGAAAAGACTAGCAATCAGCCCCAGCATTTT. This translates into CASPPGQEKTSNQPQHF.

This sequence joins TRBV2 and TRBJ2-3; 11 bases fit TRBD2. Per germline, CDR1 SNHLY and CDR2 FYNNEI. The CDR3 contains 17 residues. V was pared by 1 base and J by 9 bases, with 12 bases of the junction left unmatched. Here the CDR3 DNA reads TGTGCCAGCAGTGAAGTTGACTTAGCGGGAGGGCGATACACGCAGTATTTT. The encoded protein is CASSEVDLAGGRYTQYF.

This clone appeared a single time. The chain combines TRBV7-9 with TRBJ1-1; D might be TRBD1 (5 bases). The V end was cut by 5 bases, the J end by 0 bases, with 19 bases between. Germline V lookup: CDR1 SEHNR, CDR2 FQNEAQ (reference sequence). This CDR3 spans 17 amino acids. The CDR3 sequence is CASSRPGGGRMNTEAFF. The CDR3 DNA reads as TGTGCCAGCAGCCGACCCGGCGGGGGTCGGATGAACACTGAAGCTTTCTTT.

This clone showed up just once. V is TRBV4-3 and J is TRBJ2-3, with D hard to call. The germline V gene encodes CDR1 LGHNA and CDR2 YSLEER. V dropped 2 bases and J dropped 4 bases, with 7 bases sitting between them. The CDR3 is made up of 13 amino acids. The CDR3 sequence is CASSQQRPDTQYF. Here the CDR3 DNA reads TGCGCCAGCAGCCAACAGCGACCAGATACGCAGTATTTT.

V is TRBV5-5 and J is TRBJ2-7, with TRBD2 matching 14 bases. Germline trimming cut 5 bases from V and 4 bases from J; bases unmatched to any gene: 8. CDR3 length: 16 amino acids. Looked up from germline, CDR1 is SGHKS and CDR2 is YYEKEE (reference sequence). In DNA form, the CDR3 reads TGTGCCAGCAGTCCTCGACTAGCGGGAGGGTGGTACGAGCAGTACTTC. Its protein product is CASSPRLAGGWYEQYF.

V gene TRBV2 combines with J gene TRBJ1-1, with a tentative D call TRBD1 (6 bases). CDR3 size: 13 residues. Trimming left V 5 bases short and J 4 bases short, with 11 bases between. Germline V gene data show CDR1 as SNHLY and CDR2 as FYNNEI. CDR3 loop: CASSNRVGTEAFF. Here the CDR3 DNA reads TGTGCCAGCAGTAACAGGGTCGGCACTGAAGCTTTCTTT.

The chain uses TRBV5-1 and TRBJ2-3; D is unresolved. Trimming cost V 4 bases and J 1 base, with 22 bases left between them. Germline CDR1 SGHRS, CDR2 YFSETQ. This CDR3 spans 18 amino acids. The CDR3 bases are TGCGCCAGCAGCCCCCTCCCCCGGAGATCCTCCCGCACAGATACGCAGTATTTT. The encoded protein is CASSPLPRRSSRTDTQYF. The full variable domain, with the rest looked up from reference TRBV5-1 and TRBJ2-3, is KAGVTQTPRYLIKTRGQQVTLSCSPISGHRSVSWYQQTPGQGLQFLFEYFSETQRNKGNFPGRFSGRQFSNSRSEMNVSTLELGDSALYLCASSPLPRRSSRTDTQYFGPGTRLTVL.

This clone was counted once. The V gene is TRBV4-3, the J gene TRBJ2-7; weak D call: TRBD2 (6 bases). Trimming removed 1 base from V and 2 bases from J, with 18 bases in between. CDR1 is LGHNA and CDR2 is YSLEER in the germline V gene. The CDR3 spans 17 residues. This CDR3 reads CASSQATLSGGAYEQYF. As DNA, the CDR3 is TGCGCCAGCAGCCAAGCTACACTTAGCGGAGGGGCCTACGAGCAGTACTTC.

J is TRBJ1-2 and V is TRBV27, with 8 bases matching TRBD1. The V segment lost 6 bases and the J segment 6 bases; nucleotides outside the gene matches: 3. Germline values: CDR1 MNHEY, CDR2 SMNVEV (reference sequence). The CDR3 spans 12 residues. CDR3 DNA: TGTGCCAGCAGGACAGGGGCGGATGGCTACACCTTC. This codes for CASRTGADGYTF.

In this sample, this clone turned up a few times. The chain uses TRBV19 and TRBJ1-5; 8 bases fit TRBD1. Germline CDR1 and CDR2: LNHDA and SQIVND (reference sequence). The ends lost 5 bases at V and 0 bases at J; junction bases unmatched: 18. The CDR3 runs to 20 residues. Here the CDR3 DNA reads TGTGCCAGTAGTCGGACAGGGAGTGGTCCTACTATGGGTAGCAATCAGCCCCAGCATTTT. Its protein is CASSRTGSGPTMGSNQPQHF.